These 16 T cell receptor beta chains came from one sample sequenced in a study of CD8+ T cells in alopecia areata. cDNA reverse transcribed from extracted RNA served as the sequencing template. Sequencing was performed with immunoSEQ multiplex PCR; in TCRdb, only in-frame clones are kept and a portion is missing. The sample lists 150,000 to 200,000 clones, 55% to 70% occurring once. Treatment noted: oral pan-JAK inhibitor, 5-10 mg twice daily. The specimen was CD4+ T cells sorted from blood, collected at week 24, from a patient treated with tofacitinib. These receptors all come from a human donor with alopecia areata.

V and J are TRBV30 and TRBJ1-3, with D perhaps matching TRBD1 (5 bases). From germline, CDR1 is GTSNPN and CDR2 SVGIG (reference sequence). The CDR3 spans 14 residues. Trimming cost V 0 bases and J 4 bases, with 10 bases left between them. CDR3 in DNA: TGTGCCTGGAGTGTAGGGACGGGGGGAAACACCATATATTTT. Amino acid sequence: CAWSVGTGGNTIYF.

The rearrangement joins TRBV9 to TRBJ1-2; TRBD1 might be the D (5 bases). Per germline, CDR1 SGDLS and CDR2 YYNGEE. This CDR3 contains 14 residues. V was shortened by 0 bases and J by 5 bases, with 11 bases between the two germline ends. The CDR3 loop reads CASSVEGRSYGYTF. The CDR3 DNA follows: TGTGCCAGCAGCGTAGAGGGACGGTCTTATGGCTACACCTTC.

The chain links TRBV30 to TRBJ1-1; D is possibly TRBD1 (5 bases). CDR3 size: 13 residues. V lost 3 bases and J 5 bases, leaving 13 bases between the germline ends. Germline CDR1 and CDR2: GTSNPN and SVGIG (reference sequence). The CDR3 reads CAWRETRTTEAFF. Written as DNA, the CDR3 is TGTGCCTGGAGAGAAACCCGGACAACTGAAGCTTTCTTT.

The CDR3 loop reads CASSLYGETQYF. In DNA form, the CDR3 reads TGTGCCAGCAGTTTATACGGAGAGACCCAGTACTTC. The chain carries TRBV28 and TRBJ2-5; D is unclear. Germline V gene lookup returns CDR1 MDHEN and CDR2 SYDVKM. V was shortened by 1 base and J by 4 bases, with 4 bases between the two germline ends. CDR3 length equals 12 residues.

The CDR3 nucleotides are TGTGCCAGCAGTCCTAACGTAGACGAGCAGTACTTC. Translation: CASSPNVDEQYF. J is TRBJ2-7 and V is TRBV2; D not resolved. Germline CDR1 reads SNHLY; CDR2 reads FYNNEI. V was clipped by 5 bases and J by 5 bases, with 10 bases between them. CDR3 length: 12 amino acids.

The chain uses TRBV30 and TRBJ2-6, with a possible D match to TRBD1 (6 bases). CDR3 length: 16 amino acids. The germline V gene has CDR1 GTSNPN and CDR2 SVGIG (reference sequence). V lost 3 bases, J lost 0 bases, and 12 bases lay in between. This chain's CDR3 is CAWSRGNPSGANVLTF. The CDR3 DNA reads TGTGCCTGGAGCAGGGGAAATCCCTCTGGGGCCAACGTCCTGACTTTC.

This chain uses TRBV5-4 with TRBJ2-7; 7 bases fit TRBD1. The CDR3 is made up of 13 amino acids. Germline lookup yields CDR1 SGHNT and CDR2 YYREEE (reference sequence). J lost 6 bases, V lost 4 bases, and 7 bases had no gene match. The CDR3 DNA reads TGTGCCAGCAGCCAGAGACAGGGCGGCGAGCAGTACTTC. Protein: CASSQRQGGEQYF.

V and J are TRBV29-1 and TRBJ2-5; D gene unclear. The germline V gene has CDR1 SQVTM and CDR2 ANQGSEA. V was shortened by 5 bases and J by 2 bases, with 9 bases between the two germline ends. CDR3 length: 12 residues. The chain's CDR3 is CSVRLVQETQYF. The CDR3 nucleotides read TGCAGCGTTCGACTTGTGCAAGAGACCCAGTACTTC. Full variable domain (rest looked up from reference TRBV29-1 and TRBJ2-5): SAVISQKPSRDICQRGTSLTIQCQVDSQVTMMFWYRQQPGQSLTLIATANQGSEATYESGFVIDKFPISRPNLTFSTLTVSNMSPEDSSIYLCSVRLVQETQYFGPGTRLLVL.

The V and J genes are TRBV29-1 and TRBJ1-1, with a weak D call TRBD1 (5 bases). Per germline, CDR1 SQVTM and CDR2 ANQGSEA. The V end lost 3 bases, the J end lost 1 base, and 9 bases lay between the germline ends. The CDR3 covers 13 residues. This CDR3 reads CSVDFGGNTEAFF. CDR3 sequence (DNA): TGCAGCGTTGACTTCGGGGGGAACACTGAAGCTTTCTTT. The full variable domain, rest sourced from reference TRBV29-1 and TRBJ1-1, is SAVISQKPSRDICQRGTSLTIQCQVDSQVTMMFWYRQQPGQSLTLIATANQGSEATYESGFVIDKFPISRPNLTFSTLTVSNMSPEDSSIYLCSVDFGGNTEAFFGQGTRLTVV.

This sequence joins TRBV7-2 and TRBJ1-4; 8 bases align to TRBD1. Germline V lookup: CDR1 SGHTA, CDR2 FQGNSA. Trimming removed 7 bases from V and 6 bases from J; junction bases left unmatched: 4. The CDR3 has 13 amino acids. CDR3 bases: TGTGCCAGCATGAAGGACAGGGATGAAAAACTGTTTTTT. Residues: CASMKDRDEKLFF.

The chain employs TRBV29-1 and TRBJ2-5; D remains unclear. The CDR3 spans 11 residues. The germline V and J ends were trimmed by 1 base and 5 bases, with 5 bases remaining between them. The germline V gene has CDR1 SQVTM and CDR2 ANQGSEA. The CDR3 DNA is TGCAGCGTTGAAGGAGGTGAGACCCAGTACTTC. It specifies CSVEGGETQYF.

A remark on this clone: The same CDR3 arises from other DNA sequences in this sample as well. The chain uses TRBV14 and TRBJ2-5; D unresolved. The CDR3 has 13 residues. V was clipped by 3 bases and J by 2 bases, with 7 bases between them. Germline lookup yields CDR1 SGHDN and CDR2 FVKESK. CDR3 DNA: TGTGCCAGCAGCCAGGGCGATCAAGAGACCCAGTACTTC. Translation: CASSQGDQETQYF.

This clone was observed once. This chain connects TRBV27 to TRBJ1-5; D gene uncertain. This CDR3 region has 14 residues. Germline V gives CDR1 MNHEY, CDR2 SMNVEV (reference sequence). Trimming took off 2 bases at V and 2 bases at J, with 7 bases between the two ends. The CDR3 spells CASSLRARNQPQHF. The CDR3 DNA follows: TGTGCCAGCAGTTTACGCGCTCGCAATCAGCCCCAGCATTTT.

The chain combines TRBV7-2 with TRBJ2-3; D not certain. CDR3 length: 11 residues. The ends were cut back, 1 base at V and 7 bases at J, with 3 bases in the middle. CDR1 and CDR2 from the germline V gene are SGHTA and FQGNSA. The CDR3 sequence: CASSLENTQYF. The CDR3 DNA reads TGTGCCAGCAGCTTAGAAAATACGCAGTATTTT. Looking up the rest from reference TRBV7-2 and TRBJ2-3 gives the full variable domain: GAGVSQSPSNKVTEKGKDVELRCDPISGHTALYWYRQSLGQGLEFLIYFQGNSAPDKSGLPSDRFSAERTGGSVSTLTIQRTQQEDSAVYLCASSLENTQYFGPGTRLTVL.

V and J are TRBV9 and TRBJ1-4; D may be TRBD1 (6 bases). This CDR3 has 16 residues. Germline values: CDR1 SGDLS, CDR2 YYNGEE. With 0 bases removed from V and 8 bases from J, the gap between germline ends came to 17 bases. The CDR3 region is CASSVGQASGGEKLFF. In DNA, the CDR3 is TGTGCCAGCAGCGTAGGACAGGCGAGTGGAGGGGAAAAACTGTTTTTT.

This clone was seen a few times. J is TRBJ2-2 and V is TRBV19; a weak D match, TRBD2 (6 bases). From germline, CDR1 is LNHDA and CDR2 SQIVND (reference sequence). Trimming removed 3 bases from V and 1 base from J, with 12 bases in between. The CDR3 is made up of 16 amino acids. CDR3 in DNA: TGTGCCAGTAGTATTTACGGCGGGATGAACACCGGGGAGCTGTTTTTT. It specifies CASSIYGGMNTGELFF.